The 16 T cell receptor beta chains given below trace back to one sample, sequenced in a study of blood T cells in healthy people across ages. A second PCR, run for about 7 to 12 cycles, used a sample-barcoded 5' primer plus a J-beta primer mix. TCRdb ran MiXCR on the 5' RACE reads and lists one entry per CDR3 protein. The sample holds about 1.6 million distinct CDR3 sequences, around 36% seen once. Sequenced sample: blood. The receptor source for this set is a young woman in good health.

The chain carries TRBV28 and TRBJ2-3; D is unclear. The germline V and J ends were trimmed by 3 bases and 2 bases, with 15 bases remaining between them. Germline lookup yields CDR1 MDHEN and CDR2 SYDVKM. The CDR3 covers 16 residues. The DNA of the CDR3 is TGTGCCAGCAGTTTGGCGCCCGAAGGGTTCACAGATACGCAGTATTTT. It codes for CASSLAPEGFTDTQYF.

This clonotype turned up a few times. The genes are TRBV6-6 and TRBJ1-1, with a weak D call TRBD1 (5 bases). Looked up from germline, CDR1 is MNHNY and CDR2 is SVGAGI (reference sequence). Trimming shortened V by 0 bases and J by 4 bases, and 12 bases separated the two germline ends. The CDR3 spans 15 residues. The CDR3 here is CASSYSGRTGTEAFF. Written as DNA, the CDR3 is TGTGCCAGCAGTTACTCGGGGCGGACGGGCACTGAAGCTTTCTTT.

In this sample, this clonotype turned up a few times. The chain recombines TRBV24-1 with TRBJ2-1; D is perhaps TRBD1 (6 bases). Trimming took 2 bases from V and 0 from J, leaving 16 bases between them. CDR1 and CDR2 (germline): KGHDR, SFDVKD. The CDR3 length is 18 residues. Here the CDR3 DNA reads TGTGCCACCAGTGATTCCCTTAAGGGGGTGAGCTCCTACAATGAGCAGTTCTTC. Its protein product is CATSDSLKGVSSYNEQFF.

Regarding this clonotype: A much larger clone differs from this one at a single base, so this may be a read error. V usage is TRBV5-1 and J usage is TRBJ2-7, with D possibly matching TRBD2 (7 bases). Germline lookup yields CDR1 SGHRS and CDR2 YFSETQ. The CDR3 sequence is 16 residues long. V dropped 0 bases and J dropped 1 base, with 14 bases sitting between them. The CDR3 reads CASSLGCGGSSYEQYF. The CDR3 coding sequence is TGCGCCAGCAGCTTGGGCTGCGGGGGCTCTTCCTACGAGCAGTACTTC.

This clonotype has only one observation. A much larger clone is a single base away; this may be a read error. V usage is TRBV4-2 and J usage is TRBJ2-1, with D perhaps given as TRBD1 or TRBD2 (5 bases each). CDR1 is LGHNA and CDR2 is YNFKEQ in the germline V gene. The CDR3 is 15 amino acids. The V gene lost 0 bases and the J gene lost 6 bases, with 12 bases spanning the gap. This CDR3 reads CASSQDLWGRNEQFF. In DNA form, the CDR3 reads TGTGCCAGCAGCCAAGATCTGTGGGGACGCAATGAGCAGTTCTTC.

The rearrangement uses TRBV15 and TRBJ1-5; D gene uncertain. V gave up 3 bases and J gave up 4 bases, with 10 bases separating them. The germline V gene encodes CDR1 LNHNV and CDR2 YYDKDF (reference sequence). The CDR3 sequence is 14 residues long. CDR3 region: CATSRGVGNQPQHF. CDR3 in DNA: TGTGCCACCAGCAGGGGAGTTGGGAATCAGCCCCAGCATTTT.

The sample holds a few counts of this clonotype. The V call is TRBV5-5, the J call TRBJ2-1; 8 bases agree with TRBD1. There are 16 residues in the CDR3. Looked up from germline, CDR1 is SGHKS and CDR2 is YYEKEE (reference sequence). V shed 2 bases and J 6 bases; nucleotides not matched to a gene: 10. CDR3 DNA: TGTGCCAGCAGCTTTGGACAGGGTCAGCGGGTCAATGAGCAGTTCTTC. This codes for CASSFGQGQRVNEQFF. The full variable domain, with the rest looked up from reference TRBV5-5 and TRBJ2-1, is DAGVTQSPTHLIKTRGQQVTLRCSPISGHKSVSWYQQVLGQGPQFIFQYYEKEERGRGNFPDRFSARQFPNYSSELNVNALLLGDSALYLCASSFGQGQRVNEQFFGPGTRLTVL.

This clonotype appeared a few times. This chain connects TRBV5-1 to TRBJ2-5; 14 bases agree with TRBD2. CDR3 length: 18 amino acids. Germline CDR1 SGHRS, CDR2 YFSETQ. V dropped 4 bases and J dropped 5; count of bases not matched to a gene: 13. This chain's CDR3 is CASSLGTSGGRSLETQYF. The CDR3, as DNA: TGCGCCAGCAGCCTCGGGACTAGCGGGGGTCGGAGTCTGGAGACCCAGTACTTC.

A note on this clonotype: The junction and the germline gene differ at one end; a read error may be behind it. The rearrangement joins TRBV5-1 to TRBJ2-5, with 14 positions matching TRBD2. Germline V gene lookup returns CDR1 SGHRS and CDR2 YFSETQ. This CDR3 spans 16 amino acids. The CDR3 sequence is CAGSSGTSGSWETQYF. The DNA of the CDR3 is TGCGCCGGCAGCTCAGGGACTAGCGGGAGTTGGGAGACCCAGTACTTC.

CDR3 DNA sequence: TGTGCCAGCAGTTTACGGAAGTCCTACGAGCAGTACTTC. Translation gives CASSLRKSYEQYF. J is TRBJ2-7 and V is TRBV28; D gene ambiguous. The germline V gene has CDR1 MDHEN and CDR2 SYDVKM. This CDR3 has 13 amino acids. V was shortened by 2 bases and J by 1 base, with 6 bases between the two germline ends. Supplemented by reference TRBV28 and TRBJ2-7, the full variable domain reads DVKVTQSSRYLVKRTGEKVFLECVQDMDHENMFWYRQDPGLGLRLIYFSYDVKMKEKGDIPEGYSVSREKKERFSLILESASTNQTSMYLCASSLRKSYEQYFGPGTRLTVT.

In this sample, this clonotype turned up a few times. The chain combines TRBV3-1 with TRBJ2-4; either TRBD1 or TRBD2 may supply D (6 bases each). The CDR3 runs to 14 residues. V lost 0 bases and J 12 bases, leaving 15 bases between the germline ends. In germline, CDR1 is LGHDT, CDR2 YNNKEL (reference sequence). CDR3 in DNA: TGTGCCAGCAGCCAAGATAGGACGGAGGGGGGTCAGTACTTC. This codes for CASSQDRTEGGQYF.

The chain has TRBV12-3 or TRBV12-4 and TRBJ2-3; 9 nucleotides agree with TRBD1. The CDR3 loop spans 16 amino acids. V dropped 3 bases and J dropped 1; count of bases not matched to a gene: 5. CDR3 sequence reads: CASSLGTGFGTDTQYF. The CDR3 DNA sequence: TGTGCCAGCAGTTTGGGGACAGGGTTTGGCACAGATACGCAGTATTTT.

This sequence joins TRBV2 and TRBJ2-2, with 12 bases matching TRBD2. This CDR3 spans 16 amino acids. The V gene's germline CDR1 is SNHLY and CDR2 FYNNEI. Unmatched junction bases numbered 2, after V lost 6 bases and J lost 0 bases. The CDR3 nucleotides are TGTGCCAGCAGATCTAGCGGGAGGGCGAACACCGGGGAGCTGTTTTTT. Translated, it gives CASRSSGRANTGELFF.

This clonotype was seen more than once but under ten times. The rearrangement uses TRBV28 and TRBJ2-7; 9 bases are a match to TRBD1. The germline gives CDR1 MDHEN, CDR2 SYDVKM. The junction had 5 bases not matched to a gene; V was cut back by 3 bases and J by 2 bases. The CDR3 loop spans 15 amino acids. The CDR3 DNA reads TGTGCCAGCAGTTTCGAGGACAGGGGTACCTACGAGCAGTACTTC. Residues: CASSFEDRGTYEQYF.

This clonotype has a count of ten or more. The chain has TRBV4-1 and TRBJ2-5; 13 bases are shared with TRBD2. Germline V gene sequence: CDR1 MGHRA, CDR2 YSYEKL. J was trimmed by 1 base and V by 1 base; bases with no gene match: 3. The CDR3 spans 17 residues. In DNA form, the CDR3 reads TGCGCCAGCAGCCAAGGGAGGACTAGCGGGGGCCAAGAGACCCAGTACTTC. Translation gives CASSQGRTSGGQETQYF.

The chain employs TRBV28 and TRBJ2-7; 12 nucleotides match TRBD1. Trimming removed 3 bases from V and 5 bases from J; junction bases left unmatched: 8. The CDR3 spans 16 residues. Germline V lookup: CDR1 MDHEN, CDR2 SYDVKM. Here the CDR3 DNA reads TGTGCCAGCAGTTTGGCCTCCGGGACAGGGGGCAACGAGCAGTACTTC. Protein: CASSLASGTGGNEQYF.